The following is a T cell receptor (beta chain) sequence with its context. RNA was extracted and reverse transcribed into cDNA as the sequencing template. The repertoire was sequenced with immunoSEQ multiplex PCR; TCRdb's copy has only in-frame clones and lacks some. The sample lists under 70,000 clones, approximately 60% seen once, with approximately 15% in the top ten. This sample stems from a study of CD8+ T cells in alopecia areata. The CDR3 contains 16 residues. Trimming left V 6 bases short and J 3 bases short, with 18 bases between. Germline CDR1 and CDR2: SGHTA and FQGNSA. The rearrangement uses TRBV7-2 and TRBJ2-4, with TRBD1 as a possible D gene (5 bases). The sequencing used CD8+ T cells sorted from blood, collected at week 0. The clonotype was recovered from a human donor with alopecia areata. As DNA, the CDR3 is TGTGCCAGCAGGAGATCAGGGTGGTGGGGCAAAAACATTCAGTACTTC. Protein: CASRRSGWWGKNIQYF.